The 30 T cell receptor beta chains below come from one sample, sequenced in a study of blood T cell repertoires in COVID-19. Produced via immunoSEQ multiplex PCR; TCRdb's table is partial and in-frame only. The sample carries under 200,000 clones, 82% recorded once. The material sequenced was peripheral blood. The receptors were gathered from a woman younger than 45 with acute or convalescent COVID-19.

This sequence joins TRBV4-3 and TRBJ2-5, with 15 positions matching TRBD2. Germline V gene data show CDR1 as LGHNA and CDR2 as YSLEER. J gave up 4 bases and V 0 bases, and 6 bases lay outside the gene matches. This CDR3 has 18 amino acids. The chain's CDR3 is CASSQDRGLAGGVETQYF. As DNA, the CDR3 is TGCGCCAGCAGCCAAGACCGAGGACTAGCGGGAGGGGTAGAGACCCAGTACTTC.

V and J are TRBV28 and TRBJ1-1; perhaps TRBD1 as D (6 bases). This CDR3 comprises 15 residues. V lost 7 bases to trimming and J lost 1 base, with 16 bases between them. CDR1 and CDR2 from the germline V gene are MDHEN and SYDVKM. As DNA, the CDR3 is TGTGCCAGCAAGAACAGGGAATCAGGGAACACTGAAGCTTTCTTT. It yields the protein CASKNRESGNTEAFF.

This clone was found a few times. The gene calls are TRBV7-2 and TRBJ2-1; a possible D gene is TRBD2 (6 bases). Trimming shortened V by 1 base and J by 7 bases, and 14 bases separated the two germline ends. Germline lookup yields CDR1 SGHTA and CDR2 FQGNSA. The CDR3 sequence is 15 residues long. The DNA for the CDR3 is TGTGCCAGCAGCTTAGAAACCAGACTAGTGAATGAGCAGTTCTTC. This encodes CASSLETRLVNEQFF.

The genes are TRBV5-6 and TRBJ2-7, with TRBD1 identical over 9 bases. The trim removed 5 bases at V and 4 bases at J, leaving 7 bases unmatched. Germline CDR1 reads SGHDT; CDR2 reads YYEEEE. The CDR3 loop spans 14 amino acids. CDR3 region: CASSFGQGWYEQYF. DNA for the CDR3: TGTGCCAGCAGTTTTGGACAGGGGTGGTACGAGCAGTACTTC.

The CDR3 region is CASRHRTGEEQPQHF. CDR3 in DNA: TGTGCCAGCAGGCACCGGACAGGGGAAGAACAGCCCCAGCATTTT. The chain has TRBV27 and TRBJ1-5, with 9 positions matching TRBD1. The J segment lost 7 bases and the V segment lost 6 bases, leaving 10 bases of the junction unmatched. This CDR3 spans 15 amino acids. CDR1 and CDR2 (germline): MNHEY, SMNVEV (reference sequence).

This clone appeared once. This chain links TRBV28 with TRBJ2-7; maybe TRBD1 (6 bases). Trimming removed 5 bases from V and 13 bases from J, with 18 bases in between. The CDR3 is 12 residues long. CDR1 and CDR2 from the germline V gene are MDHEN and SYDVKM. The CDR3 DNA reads TGTGCCAGCAGTGGACGGCTCTTCAGGGGATACTTC. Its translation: CASSGRLFRGYF.

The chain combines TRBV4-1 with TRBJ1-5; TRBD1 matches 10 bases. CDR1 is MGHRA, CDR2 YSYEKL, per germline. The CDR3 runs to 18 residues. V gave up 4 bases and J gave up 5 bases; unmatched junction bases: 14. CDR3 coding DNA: TGCGCCAGCAGCCCAACCGGGACAGGGGACCTGAGCGATCAGCCCCAGCATTTT. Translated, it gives CASSPTGTGDLSDQPQHF.

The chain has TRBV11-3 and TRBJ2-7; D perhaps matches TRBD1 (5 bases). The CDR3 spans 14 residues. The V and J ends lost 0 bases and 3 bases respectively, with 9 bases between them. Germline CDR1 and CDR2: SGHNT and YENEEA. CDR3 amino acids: CASSLEVRVYEQYF. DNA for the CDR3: TGTGCCAGCAGCTTAGAGGTCAGGGTCTACGAGCAGTACTTC.

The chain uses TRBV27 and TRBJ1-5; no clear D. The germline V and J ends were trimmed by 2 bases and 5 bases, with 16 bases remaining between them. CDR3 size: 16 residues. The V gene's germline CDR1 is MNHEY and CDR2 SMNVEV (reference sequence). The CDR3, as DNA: TGTGCCAGCAGTTTAACGGGGAGAGACCCCTATCAGCCCCAGCATTTT. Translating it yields CASSLTGRDPYQPQHF.

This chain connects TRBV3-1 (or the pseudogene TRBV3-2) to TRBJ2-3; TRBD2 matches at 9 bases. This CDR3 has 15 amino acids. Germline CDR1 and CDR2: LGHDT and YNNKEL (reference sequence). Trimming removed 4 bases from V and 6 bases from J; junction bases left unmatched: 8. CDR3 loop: CASSPRGGLIDTQYF. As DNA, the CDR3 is TGTGCCAGCAGCCCGCGGGGGGGCCTAATTGATACGCAGTATTTT.

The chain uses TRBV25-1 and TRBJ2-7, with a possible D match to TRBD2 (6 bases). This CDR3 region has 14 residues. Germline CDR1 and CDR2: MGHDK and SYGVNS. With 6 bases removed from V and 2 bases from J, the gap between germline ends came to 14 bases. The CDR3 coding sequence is TGTGCCAGCAGGGGCCTTGGGGGGACCTACGAGCAGTACTTC. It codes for CASRGLGGTYEQYF.

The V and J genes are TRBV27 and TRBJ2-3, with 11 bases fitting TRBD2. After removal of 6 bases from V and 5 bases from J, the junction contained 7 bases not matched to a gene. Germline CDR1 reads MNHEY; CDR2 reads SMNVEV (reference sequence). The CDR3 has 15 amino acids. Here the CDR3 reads CASSLAGGPVDTQYF. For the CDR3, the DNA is TGTGCCAGCAGCTTAGCGGGAGGGCCGGTAGATACGCAGTATTTT.

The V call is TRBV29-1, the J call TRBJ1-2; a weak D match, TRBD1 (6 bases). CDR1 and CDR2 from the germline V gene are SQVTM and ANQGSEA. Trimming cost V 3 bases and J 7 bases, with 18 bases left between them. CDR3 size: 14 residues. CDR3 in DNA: TGCAGCGTTGACAGCATTTCGGGGGGCGGTGGCTACACCTTC. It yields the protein CSVDSISGGGGYTF.

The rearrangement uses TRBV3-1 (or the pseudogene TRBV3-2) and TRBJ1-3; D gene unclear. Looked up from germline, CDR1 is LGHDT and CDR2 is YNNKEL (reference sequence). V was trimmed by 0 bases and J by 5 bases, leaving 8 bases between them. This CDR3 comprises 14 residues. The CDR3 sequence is CASSQETTRNTIYF. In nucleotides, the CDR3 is TGTGCCAGCAGCCAAGAAACTACACGAAACACCATATATTTT.

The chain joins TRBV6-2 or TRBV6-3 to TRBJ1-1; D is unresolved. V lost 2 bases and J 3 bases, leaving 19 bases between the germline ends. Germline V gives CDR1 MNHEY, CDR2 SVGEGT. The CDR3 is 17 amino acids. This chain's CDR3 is CASSYGSGGLAYTEAFF. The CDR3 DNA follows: TGTGCCAGCAGTTACGGGTCAGGAGGCTTGGCGTACACTGAAGCTTTCTTT.

CDR3 nucleotides: TGTGCCACCAGCGGCGAGGCGGAAGGGGCCAACGTCCTGACTTTC. It codes for CATSGEAEGANVLTF. The chain employs TRBV15 and TRBJ2-6; D gene ambiguous. The germline V gene encodes CDR1 LNHNV and CDR2 YYDKDF (reference sequence). The CDR3 sequence is 15 residues long. V was cut by 5 bases and J by 4 bases, with 12 bases left in between.

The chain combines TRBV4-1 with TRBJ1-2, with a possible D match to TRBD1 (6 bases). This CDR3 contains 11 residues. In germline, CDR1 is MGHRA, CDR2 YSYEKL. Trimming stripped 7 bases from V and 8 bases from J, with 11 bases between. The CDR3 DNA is TGCGCCAGCACTTCAGGGGTCGGCTACACCTTC. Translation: CASTSGVGYTF.

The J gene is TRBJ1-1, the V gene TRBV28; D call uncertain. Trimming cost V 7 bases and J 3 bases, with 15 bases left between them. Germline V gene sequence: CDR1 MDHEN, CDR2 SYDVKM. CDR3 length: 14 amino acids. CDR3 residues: CASTVGADYTEAFF. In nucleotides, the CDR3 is TGTGCCAGCACCGTAGGCGCGGACTACACTGAAGCTTTCTTT.

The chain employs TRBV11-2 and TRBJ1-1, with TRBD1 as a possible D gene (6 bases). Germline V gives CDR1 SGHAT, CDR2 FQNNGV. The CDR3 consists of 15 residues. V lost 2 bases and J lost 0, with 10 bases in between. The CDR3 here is CASSLQTGLNTEAFF. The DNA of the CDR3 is TGTGCCAGCAGCTTACAGACAGGACTGAACACTGAAGCTTTCTTT.

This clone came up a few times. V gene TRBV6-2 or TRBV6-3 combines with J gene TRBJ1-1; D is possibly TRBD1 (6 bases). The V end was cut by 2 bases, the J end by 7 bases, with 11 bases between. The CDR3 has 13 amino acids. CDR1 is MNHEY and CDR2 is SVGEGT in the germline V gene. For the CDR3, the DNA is TGTGCCAGCAGTTACACAGGGCTGGGTGAAGCTTTCTTT. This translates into CASSYTGLGEAFF.

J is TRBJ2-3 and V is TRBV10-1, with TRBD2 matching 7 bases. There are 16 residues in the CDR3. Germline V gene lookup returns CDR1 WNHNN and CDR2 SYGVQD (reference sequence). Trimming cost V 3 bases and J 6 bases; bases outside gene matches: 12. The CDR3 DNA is TGCGCCAGCAGTGAAGTGCGATCGGGGGGAAAGGATACGCAGTATTTT. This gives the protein CASSEVRSGGKDTQYF.

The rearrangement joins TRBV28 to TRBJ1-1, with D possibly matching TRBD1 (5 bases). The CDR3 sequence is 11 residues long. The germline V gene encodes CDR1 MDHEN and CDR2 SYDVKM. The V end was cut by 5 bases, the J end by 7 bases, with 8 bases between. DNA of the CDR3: TGTGCCAGCAGTATCGGACATGAAGCTTTCTTT. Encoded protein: CASSIGHEAFF.

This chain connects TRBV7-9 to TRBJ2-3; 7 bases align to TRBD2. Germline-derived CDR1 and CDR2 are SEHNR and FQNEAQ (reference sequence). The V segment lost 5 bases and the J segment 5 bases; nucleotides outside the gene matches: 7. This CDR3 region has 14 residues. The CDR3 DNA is TGTGCCAGCAGCCGGGGAGGGGTTGGAGATACGCAGTATTTT. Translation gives CASSRGGVGDTQYF.

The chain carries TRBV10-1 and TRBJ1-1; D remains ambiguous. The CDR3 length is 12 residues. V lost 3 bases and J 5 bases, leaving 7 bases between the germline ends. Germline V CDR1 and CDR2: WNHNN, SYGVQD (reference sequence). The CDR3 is CASSDGLTEAFF. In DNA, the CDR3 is TGCGCCAGCAGTGACGGTCTGACTGAAGCTTTCTTT.

CDR3 amino acids: CASRPTGGTEAFF. CDR3 nucleotides: TGTGCCAGCAGGCCGACAGGGGGCACTGAAGCTTTCTTT. The chain links TRBV27 to TRBJ1-1; 9 nucleotides match TRBD1. The CDR3 covers 13 residues. Germline CDR1 is MNHEY and CDR2 is SMNVEV (reference sequence). The junction had 3 bases not matched to a gene; V was cut back by 6 bases and J by 4 bases.

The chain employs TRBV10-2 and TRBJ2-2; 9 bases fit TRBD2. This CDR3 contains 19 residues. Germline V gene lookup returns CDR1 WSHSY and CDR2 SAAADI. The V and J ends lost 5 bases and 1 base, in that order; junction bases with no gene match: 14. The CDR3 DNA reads TGCGCCAGCAGTAGAAGCGGGAGGCCCCTCCAAAAGAACACCGGGGAGCTGTTTTTT. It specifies CASSRSGRPLQKNTGELFF.

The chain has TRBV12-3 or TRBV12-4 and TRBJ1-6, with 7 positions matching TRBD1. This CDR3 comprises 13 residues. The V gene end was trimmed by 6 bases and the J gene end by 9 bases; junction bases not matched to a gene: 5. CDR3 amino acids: CASSPRDSSPLHF. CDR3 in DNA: TGTGCCAGCAGCCCTAGGGACAGTTCACCCCTCCACTTT.

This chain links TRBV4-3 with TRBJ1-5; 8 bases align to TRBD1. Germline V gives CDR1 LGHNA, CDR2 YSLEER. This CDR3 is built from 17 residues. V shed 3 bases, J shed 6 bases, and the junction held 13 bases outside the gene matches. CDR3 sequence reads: CASSQGPGGGGGQPQHF. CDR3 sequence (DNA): TGCGCCAGCAGCCAGGGCCCAGGGGGCGGCGGAGGTCAGCCCCAGCATTTT.

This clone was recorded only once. CDR3 sequence (DNA): TGTGCCAGCAGCGTAGCGAACAGGGAACTAGGCTATGGCTACACCTTC. It translates to CASSVANRELGYGYTF. V is TRBV9 and J is TRBJ1-2; perhaps TRBD1 as D (6 bases). Trimming shortened V by 0 bases and J by 4 bases, and 16 bases separated the two germline ends. Germline V CDR1 and CDR2: SGDLS, YYNGEE. CDR3 length: 16 amino acids. The full variable domain, in which reference TRBV9 and TRBJ1-2 provide the parts outside the CDR3, is DSGVTQTPKHLITATGQRVTLRCSPRSGDLSVYWYQQSLDQGLQFLIQYYNGEERAKGNILERFSAQQFPDLHSELNLSSLELGDSALYFCASSVANRELGYGYTFGSGTRLTVV.

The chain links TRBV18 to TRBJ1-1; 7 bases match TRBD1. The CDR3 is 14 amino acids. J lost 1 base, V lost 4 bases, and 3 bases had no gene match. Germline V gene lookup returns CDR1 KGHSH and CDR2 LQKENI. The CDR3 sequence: CASSRGTENTEAFF. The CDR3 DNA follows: TGTGCCAGCTCACGAGGGACAGAGAACACTGAAGCTTTCTTT.